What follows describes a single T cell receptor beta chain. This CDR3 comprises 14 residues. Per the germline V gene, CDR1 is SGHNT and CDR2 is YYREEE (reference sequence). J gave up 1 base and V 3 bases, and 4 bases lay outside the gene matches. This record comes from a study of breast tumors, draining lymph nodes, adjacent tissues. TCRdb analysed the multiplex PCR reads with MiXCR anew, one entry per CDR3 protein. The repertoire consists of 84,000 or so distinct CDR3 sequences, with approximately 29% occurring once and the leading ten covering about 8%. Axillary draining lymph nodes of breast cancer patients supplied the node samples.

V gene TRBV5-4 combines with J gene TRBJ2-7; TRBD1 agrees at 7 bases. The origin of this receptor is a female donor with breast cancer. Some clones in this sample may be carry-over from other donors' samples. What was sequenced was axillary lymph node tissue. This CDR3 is CASSYEQGSYEQYF. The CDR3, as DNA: TGTGCCAGCAGCTATGAACAGGGGTCCTACGAGCAGTACTTC.